This TCR beta chain derives from a study of radiation and T cells in renal cell carcinoma. As to time point: blood 4 weeks post-SBRT, at nephrectomy. Treatment in this sample: 15 Gy SBRT to primary tumor, nephrectomy 4 weeks later. CDR3 length equals 14 residues. CDR1 is LNHDA and CDR2 is SQIVND in the germline V gene (reference sequence). The V segment lost 8 bases and the J segment 6 bases; nucleotides outside the gene matches: 3. Here immunoSEQ multiplex PCR was the method, and the copy in TCRdb shows in-frame clones only, minus some. The table includes roughly 160,000 clones, about 85% detected once.

The rearrangement uses TRBV19 and TRBJ2-2, with 13 bases identical to TRBD2. The source of this sequence is a woman aged 45-59 years with renal cell carcinoma. Specimen: blood, collected from a patient whose treatment included radiotherapy and nephrectomy. In DNA, the CDR3 is TGTGCCAGTCGGGGACTAGCGGGGTCCGGGGAGCTGTTTTTT. It yields the protein CASRGLAGSGELFF.